The rows below give T cell receptor beta chains drawn from one sample of a study of siplizumab effects on memory and regulatory T cells. Profiled with immunoSEQ multiplex PCR; TCRdb holds only in-frame clones, not every one. The data contain 70,000 or so clones, 91% of them singletons. Input material: CD8+ T cells sorted from blood. Source of these receptors: a human donor in good health. Each CDR3 is given with its conserved first and last residue. A D gene is named only where the DNA matches it firmly. For some rows the clone size is stated as once, few or many, or as a class when expanded; others skip it.

few | TRBJ1-2 | TRBV18 | TRBD1 | CASSPLDRPVNYGYTF | TGTGCCAGCTCACCACTGGACAGGCCTGTTAACTATGGCTACACCTTC
once | TRBJ2-1 | TRBV19 | - | CASSINSGSYNEQFF | TGTGCCAGTAGTATTAACTCCGGCTCCTACAATGAGCAGTTCTTC
few | TRBJ2-7 | TRBV12-5 | - | CASGLVMSSVTYEQYF | TGTGCTAGTGGTTTGGTTATGTCTAGCGTCACCTACGAGCAGTACTTC
- | TRBJ1-4 | TRBV13 | - | CASSLLGSDEKLFF | TGTGCCAGCAGCTTGCTCGGTTCTGATGAAAAACTGTTTTTT
- | TRBJ1-1 | TRBV10-3 | - | CAISESFGRANTEAFF | TGTGCCATCAGTGAGTCGTTTGGCAGGGCTAACACTGAAGCTTTCTTT
- | TRBJ2-7 | TRBV5-1 | - | CASSLAAGMNEQYF | TGCGCCAGCAGCTTGGCGGCAGGGATGAACGAGCAGTACTTC
- | TRBJ1-4 | TRBV10-3 | - | CAIRGQPNEKLFF | TGTGCCATCAGAGGACAGCCCAATGAAAAACTGTTTTTT
- | TRBJ1-2 | TRBV7-9 | TRBD1 | CASSLGPGGDLNYGYTF | TGTGCCAGCAGCTTAGGGCCAGGGGGCGATCTAAACTATGGCTACACCTTC
once | TRBJ1-2 | TRBV6-5 | - | CASSYHGQNYGYTF | TGTGCCAGCAGTTACCATGGACAAAACTATGGCTACACCTTC
once | TRBJ2-1 | TRBV19 | TRBD2 | CASSMASGSYNEQFF | TGTGCCAGTAGTATGGCTAGCGGATCCTACAATGAGCAGTTCTTC
- | TRBJ2-7 | TRBV6-4 | TRBD2 | CASAAGLSYEQYF | TGTGCCAGCGCGGCGGGACTATCCTACGAGCAGTACTTC
- | TRBJ2-7 | TRBV6-4 | - | CASSDSLGTEQTPSSYEQYF | TGTGCCAGCAGTGACTCGTTAGGGACGGAGCAAACCCCAAGCTCCTACGAGCAGTACTTC
- | TRBJ2-7 | TRBV7-9 | - | CASSLGPGGEQYF | TGTGCCAGCAGCTTAGGACCAGGTGGAGAGCAGTACTTC
- | TRBJ1-1 | TRBV27 | - | CASSLTGGLNTEAFF | TGTGCCAGCAGTTTAACTGGGGGCCTAAACACTGAAGCTTTCTTT
- | TRBJ2-7 | TRBV6-5 | - | CASTLDGGTTYEQYF | TGTGCCAGCACCCTCGACGGGGGGACAACCTACGAGCAGTACTTC
- | TRBJ2-7 | TRBV27 | - | CASSIYTGPYEQYF | TGTGCCAGCAGTATCTACACAGGACCCTACGAGCAGTACTTC
- | TRBJ2-1 | TRBV9 | - | CASSSRGYNEQFF | TGTGCCAGCAGCTCCAGGGGTTACAATGAGCAGTTCTTC
- | TRBJ1-2 | TRBV7-9 | - | CASTPGGYNYGYTF | TGTGCCAGCACCCCTGGCGGATATAACTATGGCTACACCTTC
- | TRBJ2-1 | TRBV29-1 | TRBD2 | CSVLGTSGYNEQFF | TGCAGCGTTCTCGGGACTAGCGGGTACAATGAGCAGTTCTTC
- | TRBJ2-1 | TRBV27 | - | CASSFYNEQFF | TGTGCCAGCAGTTTCTACAATGAGCAGTTCTTC
- | TRBJ1-2 | TRBV7-9 | - | CASSLAYSGDMSGYTF | TGTGCCAGCAGCTTAGCGTATTCAGGAGATATGTCGGGCTACACCTTC
- | TRBJ2-1 | TRBV4-1 | TRBD2 | CASSQERTSGIEQFF | TGCGCCAGCAGCCAAGAGCGGACTAGCGGGATCGAGCAGTTCTTC
- | TRBJ1-1 | TRBV10-3 | TRBD1 | CAIRPGQQNTEAFF | TGTGCCATCAGGCCGGGACAGCAGAACACTGAAGCTTTCTTT
- | TRBJ1-1 | TRBV14 | - | CASSPGVGTFTNTEAFF | TGTGCCAGCAGCCCTGGAGTAGGGACATTCACGAACACTGAAGCTTTCTTT
- | TRBJ2-5 | TRBV29-1 | - | CSVVTLGETQYF | TGCAGCGTTGTGACGTTGGGGGAGACCCAGTACTTC
- | TRBJ2-1 | TRBV19 | - | CASIGTEDNEQFF | TGTGCCAGTATAGGGACCGAGGACAATGAGCAGTTCTTC
- | TRBJ2-7 | TRBV6-5 | TRBD1 | CASSYSGQGSEQYF | TGTGCCAGCAGTTACTCAGGACAGGGAAGCGAGCAGTACTTC
once | TRBJ2-2 | TRBV7-9 | TRBD1 | CASSPKPGGTGELFF | TGTGCCAGCAGCCCTAAACCAGGGGGAACCGGGGAGCTGTTTTTT
- | TRBJ1-5 | TRBV27 | - | CASSLYSHQPQHF | TGTGCCAGCAGTTTATATAGTCATCAGCCCCAGCATTTT
- | TRBJ2-7 | TRBV10-3 | - | CAMGDGYEQYF | TGTGCCATGGGGGATGGCTACGAGCAGTACTTC
- | TRBJ2-1 | TRBV5-1 | - | CASSFLDNEQFF | TGCGCCAGCAGCTTCCTAGACAATGAGCAGTTCTTC
- | TRBJ1-6 | TRBV6-5 | TRBD1 | CASSGQGLHSPLHF | TGTGCCAGCAGCGGACAGGGGTTGCATTCACCCCTCCACTTT